This T cell receptor beta chain was profiled in a study of cytomegalovirus exposure and HLA in healthy donors. Study background: From HLA-typed donors, an early data release held tens of millions of unique TCRs. Whole-study findings and limits: Earlier analysis looked at TCR beta V segments, and most were productive about 87% or about 30% of the time. Immune exposure information available was restricted to CMV serostatus.

PCR was performed using 60 Vbeta and 13 Jbeta primers. Profiling relied on immunoSEQ multiplex PCR, and the TCRdb table lists in-frame clones only, not all of them. Here the sample spans approximately 150,000 clones, about 64% being singletons. Details on this clone: Its antigen remains unidentified.

The donors comprised healthy bone marrow donors. This CDR3 comprises 16 residues. Germline CDR1 MNHEY, CDR2 SVGAGI. The V and J ends lost 0 bases and 5 bases respectively, with 14 bases between them. Material: PBMCs. The source is a woman aged 55-75 years in good health and CMV-seropositive. The chain carries TRBV6-5 and TRBJ1-5; the D is unclear. CDR3 bases: TGTGCCAGCAGTTACTCGGCGGTAGCAAGTCATCAGCCCCAGCATTTT. Translated, it gives CASSYSAVASHQPQHF.